The 31 T cell receptor beta chains in this list originate from one sample, sequenced in a study of blood T cell repertoires in COVID-19. Data came from immunoSEQ multiplex PCR; TCRdb stores just in-frame clones and leaves some out. The table has a few hundred thousand clones, about 88% seen once; the top ten hold around 2.7%. Sequenced material: peripheral blood. These receptors all stem from a man in his fifties or sixties with acute or convalescent COVID-19.

The rearrangement links TRBV5-8 to TRBJ1-5, with D possibly TRBD1 on 6 matching bases. Germline V gene lookup returns CDR1 SGHTS and CDR2 YDEGEE. The CDR3 consists of 17 residues. V shed 2 bases and J shed 3 bases, with 18 bases lying between them. The CDR3 sequence is CASSFGRGGRINQPQHF. CDR3 bases: TGTGCCAGCAGCTTCGGTAGGGGGGGCAGAATCAATCAGCCCCAGCATTTT.

This chain joins TRBV7-2 and TRBJ2-3; possibly TRBD2 for D (5 bases). V lost 0 bases and J lost 6, with 7 bases in between. Germline loops: CDR1 SGHTA, CDR2 FQGNSA. The CDR3 length is 13 residues. CDR3 sequence (DNA): TGTGCCAGCAGCTTAGCCACTAGTGATACGCAGTATTTT. Its protein is CASSLATSDTQYF.

This chain connects TRBV6-5 to TRBJ2-7, with 11 bases matching TRBD1. This CDR3 has 15 residues. Germline-derived CDR1 and CDR2 are MNHEY and SVGAGI. J lost 0 bases, V lost 7 bases, and 5 bases had no gene match. CDR3 residues: CASTEGQGGSYEQYF. CDR3 coding DNA: TGTGCCAGCACCGAGGGACAGGGGGGCTCCTACGAGCAGTACTTC.

The rearrangement uses TRBV9 and TRBJ1-3; 7 bases are a match to TRBD1. CDR3 length: 15 residues. CDR1 is SGDLS and CDR2 is YYNGEE in the germline V gene. V dropped 3 bases and J dropped 2; count of bases not matched to a gene: 5. The CDR3 here is CASSEIQGAGNTIYF. CDR3 DNA: TGTGCCAGCAGCGAGATCCAGGGGGCTGGAAACACCATATATTTT.

The gene calls are TRBV5-1 and TRBJ2-1; weak D call: TRBD2 (6 bases). This CDR3 is built from 14 residues. Trimming shortened V by 3 bases and J by 6 bases, and 13 bases separated the two germline ends. In germline, CDR1 is SGHRS, CDR2 YFSETQ. The DNA for the CDR3 is TGCGCCAGCAGCTACGGAGGGCAGAGCAATGAGCAGTTCTTC. Translation gives CASSYGGQSNEQFF.

This sequence joins TRBV7-8 and TRBJ1-5; 8 nucleotides match TRBD1. The V gene's germline CDR1 is SGHVS and CDR2 FQNEAQ. Trimming at V came to 5 bases and at J to 3 bases, leaving 12 bases not matched to a gene. The CDR3 contains 17 residues. The DNA for the CDR3 is TGTGCCAGCAGCCAACTACAGGGGGGGGTGGACAATCAGCCCCAGCATTTT. This encodes CASSQLQGGVDNQPQHF. Full variable domain (missing parts from reference TRBV7-8 and TRBJ1-5): GAGVSQSPRYKVAKRGQDVALRCDPISGHVSLFWYQQALGQGPEFLTYFQNEAQLDKSGLPSDRFFAERPEGSVSTLKIQRTQQEDSAVYLCASSQLQGGVDNQPQHFGDGTRLSIL.

This chain joins TRBV19 and TRBJ2-1; 10 nucleotides agree with TRBD2. The CDR3 totals 14 residues. V was pared by 7 bases and J by 9 bases, with 9 bases of the junction left unmatched. Germline V gives CDR1 LNHDA, CDR2 SQIVND (reference sequence). The CDR3 is CASTPGLANIEQFF. In DNA, the CDR3 is TGTGCCAGTACTCCGGGACTAGCGAATATTGAGCAGTTCTTC.

The CDR3 sequence is CASSQEGWGYEQYF. CDR3 bases: TGCGCCAGCAGCCAGGAGGGGTGGGGATACGAGCAGTACTTC. The chain carries TRBV4-3 and TRBJ2-7, with a tentative D call TRBD2 (6 bases). V was trimmed by 3 bases and J by 4 bases, leaving 13 bases between them. Per the germline V gene, CDR1 is LGHNA and CDR2 is YSLEER. The CDR3 contains 14 residues.

This chain joins TRBV27 and TRBJ1-3; D is possibly TRBD1 (6 bases). Looked up from germline, CDR1 is MNHEY and CDR2 is SMNVEV (reference sequence). The CDR3 covers 18 residues. The V end lost 2 bases, the J end lost 4 bases, and 21 bases lay between the germline ends. The CDR3 is CASSLNQPGGAGGNTIYF. The CDR3 DNA sequence: TGTGCCAGCAGTTTAAACCAGCCCGGGGGGGCGGGGGGAAACACCATATATTTT.

The chain recombines TRBV6-2 or TRBV6-3 with TRBJ2-1; 10 bases agree with TRBD1. Trimming took 0 bases from V and 3 from J; bases not matched to a gene: 8. This CDR3 comprises 18 residues. Germline V gives CDR1 MNHEY, CDR2 SVGEGT. Written as DNA, the CDR3 is TGTGCCAGCAGTTACTCGATGGGACAGGGGACCATCTACAATGAGCAGTTCTTC. Encoded protein: CASSYSMGQGTIYNEQFF.

This clone was seen just once. The rearrangement links TRBV6-2 or TRBV6-3 to TRBJ2-1; 13 bases map to TRBD2. There are 15 residues in the CDR3. Germline CDR1 and CDR2: MNHEY and SVGEGT. V lost 2 bases to trimming and J lost 8 bases; unmatched junction nucleotides: 3. CDR3 protein: CASSYVGLAGDEQFF. The CDR3 nucleotides read TGTGCCAGCAGTTACGTAGGACTAGCGGGGGATGAGCAGTTCTTC.

CDR3 loop: CASRRQGDSNEQFF. DNA of the CDR3: TGCGCCAGCAGACGACAGGGGGACTCGAATGAGCAGTTCTTC. The chain employs TRBV5-1 and TRBJ2-1; TRBD1 matches 9 bases. Unmatched junction bases numbered 7, after V lost 5 bases and J lost 7 bases. From germline, CDR1 is SGHRS and CDR2 YFSETQ. This CDR3 contains 14 residues.

This clone was counted between two and nine times. The chain has TRBV7-2 and TRBJ2-7, with 9 nucleotides matching TRBD1. J was trimmed by 4 bases and V by 5 bases; bases with no gene match: 9. Germline assignment: CDR1 SGHTA and CDR2 FQGNSA. The CDR3 is 15 amino acids. CDR3 region: CASSREGTGKYEQYF. The CDR3 nucleotides are TGTGCCAGCAGCCGCGAAGGGACAGGGAAGTACGAGCAGTACTTC.

This sequence joins TRBV5-1 and TRBJ2-7; tentative D call: TRBD2 (7 bases). Germline CDR1 reads SGHRS; CDR2 reads YFSETQ. The ends were cut back, 0 bases at V and 7 bases at J, with 14 bases in the middle. This CDR3 is 14 amino acids long. CDR3 sequence: CASSLAVGGREQYF. In DNA form, the CDR3 reads TGCGCCAGCAGCTTGGCCGTGGGGGGGCGGGAGCAGTACTTC.

The chain links TRBV29-1 to TRBJ1-2, with 7 bases that match TRBD1. Germline CDR1 is SQVTM and CDR2 is ANQGSEA. The CDR3 spans 16 residues. Germline trimming cut 5 bases from V and 3 bases from J; bases unmatched to any gene: 15. The CDR3 here is CSVPSPTGVAYYGYTF. In DNA form, the CDR3 reads TGCAGCGTTCCTTCCCCTACAGGGGTCGCCTACTATGGCTACACCTTC. The full variable domain, rest sourced from reference TRBV29-1 and TRBJ1-2, is SAVISQKPSRDICQRGTSLTIQCQVDSQVTMMFWYRQQPGQSLTLIATANQGSEATYESGFVIDKFPISRPNLTFSTLTVSNMSPEDSSIYLCSVPSPTGVAYYGYTFGSGTRLTVV.

The chain uses TRBV7-2 and TRBJ2-1, with a possible D match to TRBD1 (7 bases). The CDR3 length is 12 residues. V was clipped by 5 bases and J by 10 bases, with 12 bases between them. Germline values: CDR1 SGHTA, CDR2 FQGNSA. The CDR3 here is CASSRGTAEQFF. CDR3 nucleotides: TGTGCCAGCAGCCGCGGGACAGCCGAGCAGTTCTTC.

The chain uses TRBV20-1 and TRBJ2-7, with D possibly being TRBD1 (5 bases). Germline V gene lookup returns CDR1 DFQATT and CDR2 SNEGSKA (reference sequence). The V and J ends lost 3 bases and 4 bases respectively, with 10 bases between them. The length of the CDR3 is 12 residues. This chain's CDR3 is CSASKDSYEQYF. CDR3 in DNA: TGCAGTGCTAGTAAAGACAGTTACGAGCAGTACTTC.

The V gene is TRBV12-3 or TRBV12-4, the J gene TRBJ2-7, with a possible D match to TRBD1 (5 bases). Trimming stripped 3 bases from V and 3 bases from J, with 6 bases between. The CDR3 is 12 amino acids. CDR3 protein: CASSLDNYEQYF. DNA of the CDR3: TGTGCCAGCAGTTTGGACAACTACGAGCAGTACTTC.

In its sample, this clone was seen once. The gene calls are TRBV7-8 and TRBJ2-7, with D hard to call. Trimming left V 0 bases short and J 3 bases short, with 18 bases between. The germline gives CDR1 SGHVS, CDR2 FQNEAQ. The CDR3 consists of 17 residues. This chain's CDR3 is CASSLAIQANPLYEQYF. The DNA of the CDR3 is TGTGCCAGCAGCTTAGCCATTCAGGCTAACCCTCTCTACGAGCAGTACTTC. The full variable domain, its missing parts supplied by reference TRBV7-8 and TRBJ2-7, is GAGVSQSPRYKVAKRGQDVALRCDPISGHVSLFWYQQALGQGPEFLTYFQNEAQLDKSGLPSDRFFAERPEGSVSTLKIQRTQQEDSAVYLCASSLAIQANPLYEQYFGPGTRLTVT.

V is TRBV7-8 and J is TRBJ2-2; D remains unclear. Trimming removed 6 bases at V and 2 bases at J, with 7 bases between. Germline V lookup: CDR1 SGHVS, CDR2 FQNEAQ. The CDR3 consists of 13 residues. The CDR3 DNA sequence: TGTGCCAGCAGAACAAGTAACACCGGGGAGCTGTTTTTT. This translates into CASRTSNTGELFF.

The CDR3 is CASSDIAGSTDTQYF. The CDR3 nucleotides read TGTGCCAGCAGTGATATAGCGGGGTCCACAGATACGCAGTATTTT. This chain connects TRBV2 to TRBJ2-3; 8 nucleotides agree with TRBD2. The CDR3 totals 15 residues. Germline V lookup: CDR1 SNHLY, CDR2 FYNNEI. The junction had 4 bases not matched to a gene; V was cut back by 3 bases and J by 2 bases. Variable domain in full (rest from reference TRBV2 and TRBJ2-3): EPEVTQTPSHQVTQMGQEVILRCVPISNHLYFYWYRQILGQKVEFLVSFYNNEISEKSEIFDDQFSVERPDGSNFTLKIRSTKLEDSAMYFCASSDIAGSTDTQYFGPGTRLTVL.

This chain links TRBV7-3 with TRBJ2-6, with TRBD1 matching 9 bases. Looked up from germline, CDR1 is SGHTA and CDR2 is FQGTGA. The trim removed 5 bases at V and 0 bases at J, leaving 17 bases unmatched. This CDR3 is built from 21 residues. CDR3 region: CASSLRGQGARALSGANVLTF. The CDR3 DNA reads TGTGCCAGCAGCCTGCGGGGACAGGGTGCCCGGGCCCTCTCTGGGGCCAACGTCCTGACTTTC. Full variable domain (outside the CDR3, taken from reference TRBV7-3 and TRBJ2-6): GAGVSQTPSNKVTEKGKYVELRCDPISGHTALYWYRQSLGQGPEFLIYFQGTGAADDSGLPNDRFFAVRPEGSVSTLKIQRTERGDSAVYLCASSLRGQGARALSGANVLTFGAGSRLTVL.

This chain connects TRBV21-1 to TRBJ1-2. TRBV21-1 is an annotated pseudogene. This CDR3 has 11 amino acids. CDR3 DNA sequence: TGTGCCAGCATTATAGCGTATGGCTACACCTTC. It encodes CASIIAYGYTF.

The V and J genes are TRBV18 and TRBJ2-7; 12 nucleotides line up with TRBD1. Germline-derived CDR1 and CDR2 are KGHSH and LQKENI. The junction had 16 bases not matched to a gene; V was cut back by 2 bases and J by 5 bases. CDR3 length: 19 amino acids. CDR3 in amino acids: CASSPNRDRGRPPVHEQYF. In nucleotides, the CDR3 is TGTGCCAGCTCACCAAACCGGGACAGGGGGCGGCCCCCCGTCCACGAGCAGTACTTC.

This chain connects TRBV6-5 to TRBJ2-1, with TRBD2 matching over 10 bases. This CDR3 is 15 amino acids long. Germline assignment: CDR1 MNHEY and CDR2 SVGAGI. Trimming removed 6 bases from V and 4 bases from J; junction bases left unmatched: 6. CDR3 nucleotide sequence: TGTGCCAGCAGACCCAGCGGGGGGGCTTACAATGAGCAGTTCTTC. It yields the protein CASRPSGGAYNEQFF.

The chain couples TRBV19 to TRBJ2-7; 7 bases are shared with TRBD1. The CDR3 contains 16 residues. CDR1 LNHDA and CDR2 SQIVND come from the germline V gene (reference sequence). After removal of 3 bases from V and 2 bases from J, the junction contained 10 bases not matched to a gene. Here the CDR3 DNA reads TGTGCCAGTAGTATCTCAAACAGGGGCCAAGCCTACGAGCAGTACTTC. Translated: CASSISNRGQAYEQYF.

J is TRBJ2-5 and V is TRBV5-1; a possible D gene is TRBD1 (6 bases). The CDR3 sequence is 14 residues long. Looked up from germline, CDR1 is SGHRS and CDR2 is YFSETQ. V lost 4 bases, J lost 2 bases, and 12 bases lay in between. The CDR3 bases are TGCGCCAGCAGCCCCGGGACAATTCAAGAGACCCAGTACTTC. As protein: CASSPGTIQETQYF.

CDR3 coding DNA: TGTGCCAGCAGTGAAAATCGGGGAGCGGCTAACAATGAGCAGTTCTTC. Protein: CASSENRGAANNEQFF. This chain uses TRBV2 with TRBJ2-1, with D possibly TRBD2 on 5 matching bases. Germline lookup yields CDR1 SNHLY and CDR2 FYNNEI. CDR3 size: 16 residues. V was cut by 2 bases and J by 5 bases, with 16 bases left in between.

This CDR3 reads CASSIDRNTEAFF. The CDR3 DNA reads TGTGCCAGTAGTATTGACAGAAACACTGAAGCTTTCTTT. The chain combines TRBV19 with TRBJ1-1, with D perhaps matching TRBD1 (5 bases). This CDR3 contains 13 residues. Looked up from germline, CDR1 is LNHDA and CDR2 is SQIVND (reference sequence). V lost 3 bases and J lost 2, with 7 bases in between.

V and J are TRBV5-1 and TRBJ2-2, with TRBD2 as a possible D gene (6 bases). Per the germline V gene, CDR1 is SGHRS and CDR2 is YFSETQ. CDR3 size: 15 residues. The V end lost 2 bases, the J end lost 6 bases, and 14 bases lay between the germline ends. CDR3 in amino acids: CASSFSGVKSGELFF. The CDR3 bases are TGCGCCAGCAGCTTCTCGGGGGTGAAGTCCGGGGAGCTGTTTTTT.

The chain employs TRBV24-1 and TRBJ1-5, with 8 bases identical to TRBD1. The germline V gene encodes CDR1 KGHDR and CDR2 SFDVKD. The CDR3 runs to 13 residues. Trimming cost V 7 bases and J 7 bases; bases outside gene matches: 5. The chain's CDR3 is CATSLQGEQPQHF. CDR3 bases: TGTGCCACCAGCTTACAGGGGGAGCAGCCCCAGCATTTT.